The T cell receptor beta chain under discussion was sequenced for a study of CD8+ T cells in alopecia areata. This clone occurred a few times. Extracted from the samples, RNA was reverse transcribed into cDNA to serve as the sequencing template. The protocol was immunoSEQ multiplex PCR, while the TCRdb copy is restricted to in-frame clones and leaves out a portion. The table shows 120,000 to 150,000 clones, with 62% occurring only once. The receptor comes from a human donor in good health. The specimen was CD8+ T cells sorted from blood.

CDR3 region: CASSQGTGANVLTF. The CDR3 coding sequence is TGTGCCAGCAGCCAGGGGACTGGGGCCAACGTCCTGACTTTC. The chain combines TRBV7-9 with TRBJ2-6; a possible D gene is TRBD1 (6 bases). This CDR3 is built from 14 residues. V was shortened by 5 bases and J by 2 bases, with 7 bases between the two germline ends. CDR1 is SEHNR, CDR2 FQNEAQ, per germline (reference sequence).